This is a list of T cell receptor beta chains from one sample in a study of blood T cell repertoires in COVID-19. Sequenced by immunoSEQ multiplex PCR; TCRdb stores in-frame clones only, minus some. This table holds 200,000 to 300,000 clones, roughly 87% found once. Sequencing was performed on PBMCs or T cells enriched from blood (not recorded which). All receptors derive from a woman aged 25 to 39 with acute COVID-19. The CDR3 runs from the conserved cysteine through the conserved F or W. Fields, in order: V gene, clone size, J gene, CDR3 length, D gene, CDR3 protein, CDR3 DNA. A D gene is named only where the DNA matches it firmly. Clone size is not always given. Where it is, it says once, few, many or a class for expanded clones.

TRBV19	-	TRBJ2-2	14	TRBD1	CAGRQGSRTGELFF	TGTGCCGGCAGACAGGGAAGTCGGACCGGGGAGCTGTTTTTT
TRBV5-1	few	TRBJ1-3	14	-	CASSLVQAGNTIYF	TGCGCCAGCAGCTTGGTCCAGGCTGGAAACACCATATATTTT
TRBV6-5	-	TRBJ1-3	15	-	CASRAARISGNTIYF	TGTGCCAGCAGGGCGGCGAGGATCTCTGGAAACACCATATATTTT
TRBV19	-	TRBJ1-1	14	-	CASLSRRFDTEAFF	TGTGCCAGTTTGTCACGGCGGTTTGACACTGAAGCTTTCTTT
TRBV12-3/TRBV12-4	once	TRBJ1-1	13	TRBD1	CASSRQGNTEAFF	TGTGCCAGCAGCCGACAGGGGAACACTGAAGCTTTCTTT
TRBV5-4	-	TRBJ2-1	14	-	CASSLGRGDNEQFF	TGTGCCAGCAGCTTGGGCAGGGGGGACAATGAGCAGTTCTTC
TRBV5-6	-	TRBJ1-2	16	TRBD1	CASSLAGGLPNYGYTF	TGTGCCAGCAGCTTAGCAGGGGGCCTCCCTAACTATGGCTACACCTTC
TRBV12-5	-	TRBJ1-3	15	TRBD1	CASGLVNRGGNTIYF	TGTGCTAGTGGTTTGGTAAACAGGGGTGGAAACACCATATATTTT
TRBV4-2	-	TRBJ1-1	14	-	CASSQIATNTEAFF	TGTGCCAGCAGCCAGATCGCTACGAACACTGAAGCTTTCTTT
TRBV24-1	-	TRBJ1-3	16	TRBD1	CATSDRQGSSGNTIYF	TGTGCCACCAGTGATCGACAGGGGAGCTCTGGAAACACCATATATTTT
TRBV19	-	TRBJ1-4	14	-	CASRNRAGYEKLFF	TGTGCCAGTCGGAACAGGGCTGGGTATGAAAAACTGTTTTTT
TRBV21-1	-	TRBJ1-1	17	-	CASSKELRDRGAPEAFF	TGTGCCAGCAGCAAAGAACTCCGGGACAGGGGAGCCCCTGAAGCTTTCTTT
TRBV24-1	-	TRBJ2-3	17	-	CATSDPYSLDGADTQYF	TGTGCCACCAGTGACCCTTATTCGCTAGATGGTGCAGATACGCAGTATTTT
TRBV11-2	-	TRBJ1-5	16	-	CASSLDAGRSNQPQHF	TGTGCCAGCAGCTTAGATGCGGGTCGGAGCAATCAGCCCCAGCATTTT
TRBV9	-	TRBJ2-3	17	-	CASSVDAGIRGTDTQYF	TGTGCCAGCAGCGTGGATGCAGGGATAAGGGGCACAGATACGCAGTATTTT
TRBV10-3	once	TRBJ2-7	14	TRBD1	CAIRPGQSGSEQYF	TGTGCCATCAGGCCGGGACAGTCTGGTAGTGAGCAGTACTTC
TRBV4-1	-	TRBJ2-5	17	TRBD2	CASSQEVRSGGKETQYF	TGCGCCAGCAGCCAAGAGGTTCGTTCGGGGGGTAAAGAGACCCAGTACTTC
TRBV5-6	-	TRBJ1-6	15	-	CASSLVGGNNSPLHF	TGTGCCAGCAGCTTGGTGGGGGGGAATAATTCACCCCTCCACTTT
TRBV6-5	-	TRBJ2-7	12	-	CASNFGVHEQYF	TGTGCCAGCAACTTCGGGGTACACGAGCAGTACTTC
TRBV11-3	-	TRBJ2-1	18	TRBD1	CASSSSSGTGLSYNEQFF	TGTGCCAGCAGCTCATCCTCGGGGACAGGTTTGTCCTACAATGAGCAGTTCTTC
TRBV6-2/TRBV6-3	-	TRBJ2-7	13	-	CASSYVQDYEQYF	TGTGCCAGCAGTTACGTCCAGGACTACGAGCAGTACTTC
TRBV27	few	TRBJ1-5	13	-	CASSLAAFQPQHF	TGTGCCAGCAGTTTGGCGGCGTTTCAGCCCCAGCATTTT
TRBV5-1	-	TRBJ2-1	13	-	CASSLVGSGEQFF	TGCGCCAGCAGCTTGGTAGGGAGTGGTGAGCAGTTCTTC
TRBV7-9	-	TRBJ1-6	15	TRBD1	CASTDGQGDNSPLHF	TGTGCCAGCACCGACGGACAGGGCGATAATTCACCCCTCCACTTT
TRBV5-1	-	TRBJ2-7	12	-	CASSLNYYEQYF	TGCGCCAGCAGCTTGAACTACTACGAGCAGTACTTC
TRBV5-1	-	TRBJ1-4	15	TRBD1	CASSAVQGVNEKLFF	TGCGCCAGCAGCGCGGTACAGGGGGTTAATGAAAAACTGTTTTTT
TRBV5-6	once	TRBJ1-3	15	-	CASSLVTGTGNTIYF	TGTGCCAGCAGCTTGGTAACGGGAACGGGAAACACCATATATTTT
TRBV12-5	-	TRBJ2-7	13	TRBD1	CASRTGGFYEQYF	TGTGCTAGTCGGACAGGGGGCTTTTACGAGCAGTACTTC
TRBV7-6	-	TRBJ1-5	13	-	CASSLGRGQPQHF	TGTGCCAGCAGCTTAGGGCGCGGTCAGCCCCAGCATTTT
TRBV7-8	-	TRBJ1-2	17	TRBD1	CASSWGPGTGRNYGYTF	TGTGCCAGCAGCTGGGGTCCGGGGACAGGGCGAAACTATGGCTACACCTTC
TRBV28	-	TRBJ2-7	13	-	CASSDGGKIEQYF	TGTGCCAGCAGCGACGGGGGAAAAATCGAGCAGTACTTC
TRBV5-8	few	TRBJ1-6	17	-	CASSYSLVRSPRSPLHF	TGTGCCAGCAGTTATTCGCTGGTTAGATCTCCCCGCTCACCCCTCCACTTT
TRBV7-9	once	TRBJ1-5	14	-	CASSFSGGRQPQHF	TGTGCCAGCAGCTTCTCGGGAGGGCGGCAGCCCCAGCATTTT
TRBV7-2	-	TRBJ2-1	14	TRBD1	CASTRTGDPNEQFF	TGTGCCAGCACCCGGACAGGGGACCCCAATGAGCAGTTCTTC
TRBV7-2	once	TRBJ2-3	16	TRBD2	CASSPSGGADTDTQYF	TGTGCCAGCAGCCCAAGCGGGGGGGCCGACACAGATACGCAGTATTTT
TRBV4-3	-	TRBJ1-6	17	-	CASSQDRGGSYNSPLHF	TGCGCCAGCAGCCAAGATAGGGGTGGCTCCTATAATTCACCCCTCCACTTT
TRBV19	-	TRBJ1-4	15	-	CASSIGTTVAEKLFF	TGTGCCAGTAGTATAGGGACAACCGTAGCAGAAAAACTGTTTTTT
TRBV12-3/TRBV12-4	-	TRBJ1-1	13	-	CASSLQGGTEAFF	TGTGCCAGCAGTTTGCAAGGGGGCACTGAAGCTTTCTTT
TRBV19	medium-sized	TRBJ1-5	15	-	CASSSDGTNQQPQHF	TGTGCCAGTAGTTCGGACGGGACTAATCAGCAGCCCCAGCATTTT
TRBV6-6	-	TRBJ1-2	12	-	CASSSEYYGYTF	TGTGCCAGCAGCTCCGAGTACTATGGCTACACCTTC
TRBV4-1	-	TRBJ1-6	14	-	CASRQGLSDSPLHF	TGCGCCAGCAGACAGGGCCTTTCGGATTCACCCCTCCACTTT
TRBV7-9	-	TRBJ2-5	14	TRBD2	CASSLGLAMETQYF	TGTGCCAGCAGCTTAGGACTAGCAATGGAGACCCAGTACTTC
TRBV7-2	-	TRBJ2-7	14	TRBD2	CASSLVAGVYEQYF	TGTGCCAGCAGCTTAGTAGCGGGGGTGTACGAGCAGTACTTC
TRBV7-2	-	TRBJ2-1	14	TRBD2	CASSLPPGGGEQFF	TGTGCCAGCAGCCTTCCCCCCGGGGGGGGTGAGCAGTTCTTC
TRBV6-5	-	TRBJ1-1	15	-	CASSYSDRLNTEAFF	TGTGCCAGCAGTTACTCGGACAGATTGAACACTGAAGCTTTCTTT